This T cell receptor (beta chain) was identified during a study of response to subunit inactivated influenza vaccine. As to this clonotype: Its specificity is unknown.

Study-wide points: The authors proposed limited new T cell recruitment per seasonal influenza vaccination.

CDR3 size: 15 residues. CDR1 MNHEY and CDR2 SVGAGI come from the germline V gene. Unmatched junction bases numbered 7, after V lost 2 bases and J lost 8 bases. TCRdb independently ran MiXCR on the RT-PCR reads; one entry per CDR3 protein. The table records around 790,000 distinct CDR3 sequences, around 20% of them present only once. The chain joins TRBV6-5 to TRBJ2-1, with 9 bases matching TRBD1. Sample: PBMCs from blood, taken 4 to 6 days after vaccination. The TCR comes from a man aged 45 to 65 who received an inactivated influenza vaccine. The CDR3 is CASSYRTGVSHEQFF. CDR3 in DNA: TGTGCCAGCAGTTACCGGACAGGGGTATCCCATGAGCAGTTCTTC.